The clone carrying this TCR beta chain was observed a handful of times. The antigen remains undetermined. The sample is drawn from a study of identical twins. Study-wide findings and caveats: For monozygotic twins, models underestimated out-of-frame TCR alpha sharing.

TCRdb processed the 5' RACE reads anew with MiXCR; each CDR3 protein has one entry. Altogether 1.5 million to 2 million distinct CDR3 sequences are present, around a third being singletons, with the ten largest covering around 0.25%. Germline CDR1 and CDR2: LGHDT and YNNKEL (reference sequence). The ends were cut back, 3 bases at V and 6 bases at J, with 15 bases in the middle. This CDR3 has 14 amino acids. The source of this sequence is a newborn girl in good health. The chain has TRBV3-1 and TRBJ2-7, with a possible D match to TRBD1 (6 bases). Sequencing input: cord blood. The CDR3 DNA is TGTGCCAGCAGCCAGACCCTTACAGGGAGCGAGCAGTACTTC. This translates into CASSQTLTGSEQYF.